Below, 8 T cell receptor beta chains from the same sample are listed, as sequenced in a study of T cell repertoires in cytomegalovirus infection. Using its own MiXCR run on the reads, TCRdb lists one record per CDR3 protein. The sample lists about 440,000 distinct CDR3 sequences; about 33% were seen once. Source material: PBMCs. These receptors were obtained from a human donor in good health (CMV status not recorded). Some clones in this sample may be carry-over from other donors' samples.

The rearrangement uses TRBV29-1 and TRBJ1-1; possibly TRBD1 for D (6 bases). Trimming took 7 bases from V and 3 from J, leaving 12 bases between them. Germline assignment: CDR1 SQVTM and CDR2 ANQGSEA. This CDR3 comprises 12 residues. DNA for the CDR3: TGCAGCGCCCAGGACAGCGACACTGAAGCTTTCTTT. Translating gives CSAQDSDTEAFF. The whole variable domain, remainder taken from reference TRBV29-1 and TRBJ1-1, is SAVISQKPSRDICQRGTSLTIQCQVDSQVTMMFWYRQQPGQSLTLIATANQGSEATYESGFVIDKFPISRPNLTFSTLTVSNMSPEDSSIYLCSAQDSDTEAFFGQGTRLTVV.

This clonotype came up a few times. The rearrangement joins TRBV7-3 to TRBJ2-7, with TRBD1 matching 9 bases. The CDR3 loop spans 13 amino acids. Germline CDR1 SGHTA, CDR2 FQGTGA. V gave up 5 bases and J gave up 6 bases; unmatched junction bases: 5. CDR3 coding DNA: TGTGCCAGCAGCCGCGTGACAGGGGGCGAGCAGTACTTC. This encodes CASSRVTGGEQYF. Looking up the rest from reference TRBV7-3 and TRBJ2-7 gives the full variable domain: GAGVSQTPSNKVTEKGKYVELRCDPISGHTALYWYRQSLGQGPEFLIYFQGTGAADDSGLPNDRFFAVRPEGSVSTLKIQRTERGDSAVYLCASSRVTGGEQYFGPGTRLTVT.

The table lists this clonotype with many counts. The V gene is TRBV7-2, the J gene TRBJ1-1, with D maybe TRBD1 (6 bases). The germline CDR1 and CDR2 sequences are SGHTA and FQGNSA. V lost 5 bases and J lost 0, with 7 bases in between. This CDR3 has 13 amino acids. CDR3 DNA sequence: TGTGCCAGCAGCGGACAGTTGAACACTGAAGCTTTCTTT. Its translation is CASSGQLNTEAFF. The full variable domain, with the rest looked up from reference TRBV7-2 and TRBJ1-1, is GAGVSQSPSNKVTEKGKDVELRCDPISGHTALYWYRQSLGQGLEFLIYFQGNSAPDKSGLPSDRFSAERTGGSVSTLTIQRTQQEDSAVYLCASSGQLNTEAFFGQGTRLTVV.

This clonotype occurred a few times. This sequence joins TRBV6-4 and TRBJ2-1; 9 bases map to TRBD2. There are 14 residues in the CDR3. With V trimmed by 2 bases and J by 6 bases, 2 bases remained unmatched. Germline V gene lookup returns CDR1 MRHNA and CDR2 SNTAGT. The CDR3 DNA sequence: TGTGCCAGCAGTGACGGCGGGGGGGCCAATGAGCAGTTCTTC. It is translated as CASSDGGGANEQFF.

This clonotype was seen repeatedly, ten times or more. The V call is TRBV12-3 or TRBV12-4, the J call TRBJ2-7; TRBD1 agrees at 9 bases. J was trimmed by 5 bases and V by 8 bases; bases with no gene match: 16. CDR3 length: 16 amino acids. CDR3 in amino acids: CASGLSLGTGTDEQYF. The CDR3 region has the DNA TGTGCCAGCGGCCTTAGCTTAGGGACAGGGACAGACGAGCAGTACTTC.

This clonotype was found a few times. The chain is built from TRBV10-3 and TRBJ2-7, with 7 bases that match TRBD1. Germline lookup yields CDR1 ENHRY and CDR2 SYGVKD. V was pared by 3 bases and J by 2 bases, with 13 bases of the junction left unmatched. This CDR3 comprises 17 residues. The CDR3 bases are TGTGCCATCAGTGAAACGGGACAGTTTATTGGTACCTACGAGCAGTACTTC. Translation: CAISETGQFIGTYEQYF.

The V gene is TRBV19, the J gene TRBJ2-2, with 7 bases that match TRBD1. V dropped 6 bases and J dropped 1; count of bases not matched to a gene: 2. Germline V CDR1 and CDR2: LNHDA, SQIVND (reference sequence). The CDR3 spans 14 residues. CDR3 DNA: TGTGCCAGTAGGCACAGGGGGAACACCGGGGAGCTGTTTTTT. Protein sequence: CASRHRGNTGELFF.

Comments on this clonotype: Being one base from a much bigger clone, this may be a read error. The rearrangement joins TRBV7-8 to TRBJ1-6, with D possibly TRBD1 on 5 matching bases. CDR1 SGHVS and CDR2 FQNEAQ come from the germline V gene. The CDR3 is 17 amino acids. CDR3 residues: CASSLDRREAYNSPLPF. The CDR3 DNA follows: TGTGCCAGCAGCTTAGATCGCAGGGAGGCCTATAATTCACCCCTCCCCTTT.